Below, one T cell receptor (beta chain) is given with its context. Its specificity is not known. The CDR3 is cut off 3 residues early in the read; its end comes from the germline J gene. HPV was found by MY09/MY11 PCR and dot-blot genotyping. V shed 10 bases and J shed 4 bases, with 13 bases lying between them. This CDR3 comprises 13 residues. This specimen belongs to a study of T cells in women clearing cervical HPV infection. General study points: Richness differences could reflect unmeasured T-cell content per sample. TRBV6-7 abundance was lower in cases than controls (0.11% versus 0.16%). Effector/memory and HPV-specific T cells were not isolated, and association timing is unknown.

Measured with immunoSEQ multiplex PCR; TCRdb has only the in-frame clones, and not every one. The sample totals roughly 21,000 clones. The sequence derives from a woman aged 18-70 years with a cervical HPV16 infection that either progressed to CIN3+ or cleared (not recorded which). The chain has TRBV12-3 or TRBV12-4 and TRBJ2-2; D not resolved. Sequences were obtained from blood buffy coat. The covered CDR3 bases are TGTGCCACCAGAGAGGCCCCCACCGGGGAG. It is translated as CATREAPTGE. The CDR3 in its entirety is CATREAPTGELFF.